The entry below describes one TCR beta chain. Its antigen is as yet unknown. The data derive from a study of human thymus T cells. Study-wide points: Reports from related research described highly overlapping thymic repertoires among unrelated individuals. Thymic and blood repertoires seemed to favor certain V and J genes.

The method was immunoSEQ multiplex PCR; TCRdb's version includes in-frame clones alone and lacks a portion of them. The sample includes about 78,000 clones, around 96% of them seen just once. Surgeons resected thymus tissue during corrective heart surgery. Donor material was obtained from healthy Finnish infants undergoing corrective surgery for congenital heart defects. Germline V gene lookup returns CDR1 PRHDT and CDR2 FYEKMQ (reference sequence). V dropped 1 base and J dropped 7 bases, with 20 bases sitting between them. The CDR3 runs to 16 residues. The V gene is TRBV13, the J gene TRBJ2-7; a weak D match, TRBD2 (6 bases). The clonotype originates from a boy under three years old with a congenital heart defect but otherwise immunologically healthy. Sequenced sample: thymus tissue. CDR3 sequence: CASSLVSPSDYGEQYF. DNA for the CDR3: TGTGCCAGCAGCTTAGTGAGTCCTAGCGACTACGGAGAGCAGTACTTC.